Described below is a single T cell receptor (beta chain) sequence and its context. The data were produced by immunoSEQ multiplex PCR, yet TCRdb's version contains in-frame clones alone and is incomplete. The sample carries over 85,000 clones, 95% to 96% recorded once. This entry is derived from a study of technical replicates of blood from several donors. CDR1 is SGHDT and CDR2 is YYEEEE in the germline V gene. With 2 bases removed from V and 1 base from J, the gap between germline ends came to 6 bases. This CDR3 spans 14 amino acids. Sequencing used T cells isolated from PBMCs. The TCR comes from a human donor in good health. The chain links TRBV5-6 to TRBJ1-4; D gene unclear. The CDR3 loop reads CASSFTETNEKLFF. The DNA of the CDR3 is TGTGCCAGCAGCTTCACTGAAACTAATGAAAAACTGTTTTTT.